Below, 19 T cell receptor beta chains from the same sample are listed, as sequenced in a study of identical twins. MiXCR was run by TCRdb on the 5' RACE reads, yielding one entry per CDR3 protein. The sample records approximately 620,000 distinct CDR3 sequences, roughly 8% being singletons. These data were also filed under a second study, of yellow fever vaccine responses in identical twins.

What was sequenced was PBMCs. The receptors originated from a young woman in good health.

A few counts support this clonotype. The genes are TRBV28 and TRBJ1-2; D is unresolved. With 4 bases removed from V and 8 bases from J, the gap between germline ends came to 17 bases. The germline CDR1 and CDR2 sequences are MDHEN and SYDVKM. This CDR3 spans 14 amino acids. The chain's CDR3 is CASSSTADPPGYTF. CDR3 bases: TGTGCCAGCAGTTCGACCGCGGACCCCCCGGGCTACACCTTC.

The rearrangement joins TRBV10-3 to TRBJ2-7, with D possibly TRBD2 on 5 matching bases. Germline CDR1 reads ENHRY; CDR2 reads SYGVKD. The CDR3 consists of 11 residues. The V gene lost 11 bases and the J gene lost 4 bases, with 12 bases spanning the gap. CDR3 in DNA: TGTGCCCTCGGGCCGGGGTACGAGCAGTACTTC. It yields the protein CALGPGYEQYF.

To note about this clonotype: Being one base from a much bigger clone, this may be a read error. The gene calls are TRBV6-4 and TRBJ2-3; 10 nucleotides agree with TRBD1. Germline V gene sequence: CDR1 MRHNA, CDR2 SNTAGT. This CDR3 spans 14 amino acids. The V gene end was trimmed by 7 bases and the J gene end by 3 bases; junction bases not matched to a gene: 4. In DNA form, the CDR3 reads TGTGCCAGCAAGCGGGACAGGGGAACAGATACGCAGTATTTT. This gives the protein CASKRDRGTDTQYF.

The V call is TRBV29-1, the J call TRBJ1-5, with D possibly TRBD1 on 5 matching bases. Germline V gives CDR1 SQVTM, CDR2 ANQGSEA. This CDR3 has 13 amino acids. V was shortened by 6 bases and J by 2 bases, with 11 bases between the two germline ends. CDR3 sequence reads: CSVAGVGNQPQHF. CDR3 sequence (DNA): TGCAGCGTAGCGGGGGTTGGCAATCAGCCCCAGCATTTT.

This clonotype was observed a few times. The gene calls are TRBV20-1 and TRBJ2-1, with D uncertain. Germline values: CDR1 DFQATT, CDR2 SNEGSKA (reference sequence). Trimming stripped 5 bases from V and 7 bases from J, with 9 bases between. The CDR3 runs 11 residues. The chain's CDR3 is CSAPATNEQFF. CDR3 DNA sequence: TGCAGTGCTCCCGCTACTAATGAGCAGTTCTTC.

V and J are TRBV7-8 and TRBJ1-2; no reliable D call. The CDR3 is 14 amino acids. Germline-derived CDR1 and CDR2 are SGHVS and FQNEAQ. V lost 0 bases and J lost 4, with 9 bases in between. The CDR3 region is CASSLAEFSYGYTF. CDR3 coding DNA: TGTGCCAGCAGCTTAGCGGAGTTTTCCTATGGCTACACCTTC.

The sample holds many counts of this clonotype. The chain employs TRBV12-3 or TRBV12-4 and TRBJ2-3; 9 bases align to TRBD2. The V gene end was trimmed by 3 bases and the J gene end by 6 bases; junction bases not matched to a gene: 1. There are 13 residues in the CDR3. The chain's CDR3 is CASSFSGSDTQYF. CDR3 DNA: TGTGCCAGCAGTTTTAGCGGGAGTGATACGCAGTATTTT.

This clonotype occurred many times. The chain carries TRBV4-3 and TRBJ2-7; 10 nucleotides match TRBD1. Germline CDR1 LGHNA, CDR2 YSLEER. J lost 2 bases, V lost 4 bases, and 5 bases had no gene match. CDR3 size: 15 residues. DNA for the CDR3: TGCGCCAGCAGCCTACAGACAGGGGGCCCCTACGAGCAGTACTTC. The encoded protein is CASSLQTGGPYEQYF.

This clonotype was found many times. CDR3 in amino acids: CASSQLPTGTEAFF. CDR3 sequence (DNA): TGTGCCAGCAGCCAACTTCCCACGGGCACTGAAGCTTTCTTT. This rearrangement joins TRBV14 to TRBJ1-1; no clear D. The germline V gene encodes CDR1 SGHDN and CDR2 FVKESK. V lost 2 bases and J lost 4, with 11 bases in between. The CDR3 contains 14 residues.

This clonotype was detected ten times or more. The chain couples TRBV20-1 to TRBJ1-1; TRBD1 might be the D (5 bases). Germline V gives CDR1 DFQATT, CDR2 SNEGSKA (reference sequence). Trimming pared 0 bases from V and 11 bases from J, leaving 16 bases between. This CDR3 contains 13 residues. Here the CDR3 reads CSARDPERGTAFF. CDR3 coding DNA: TGCAGTGCTAGAGATCCGGAAAGGGGCACGGCTTTCTTT.

The rearrangement links TRBV27 to TRBJ2-4; TRBD2 matches 9 bases. The length of the CDR3 is 19 residues. Germline V gives CDR1 MNHEY, CDR2 SMNVEV (reference sequence). The V segment lost 1 base and the J segment 0 bases; nucleotides outside the gene matches: 10. The CDR3 reads CASSLFVGLARLAKNIQYF. The DNA of the CDR3 is TGTGCCAGCAGTTTATTCGTCGGACTAGCGCGTCTAGCCAAAAACATTCAGTACTTC.

CDR3 nucleotide sequence: TGTGCCAGCAGCTCGGAGTACAGGGGAAACTACGAGCAGTACTTC. Protein product: CASSSEYRGNYEQYF. The V call is TRBV11-1, the J call TRBJ2-7, with TRBD1 matching over 7 bases. From germline, CDR1 is SGHAT and CDR2 FQDESV (reference sequence). This CDR3 has 15 amino acids. The V gene end was trimmed by 4 bases and the J gene end by 3 bases; junction bases not matched to a gene: 9.

The V and J genes are TRBV27 and TRBJ1-2; D not certain. Trimming cost V 10 bases and J 3 bases, with 15 bases left between them. Germline CDR1 reads MNHEY; CDR2 reads SMNVEV (reference sequence). The CDR3 is made up of 13 amino acids. CDR3 residues: CATGMPHYYGYTF. The DNA for the CDR3 is TGTGCCACCGGGATGCCCCACTACTATGGCTACACCTTC.

V and J are TRBV15 and TRBJ2-1, with 10 bases aligning to TRBD2. Germline-derived CDR1 and CDR2 are LNHNV and YYDKDF (reference sequence). V gave up 0 bases and J gave up 2 bases; unmatched junction bases: 10. This CDR3 is built from 19 residues. The CDR3 reads CATSRDSRTSGKTYNEQFF. The DNA for the CDR3 is TGTGCCACCAGCAGAGATTCTCGGACTAGCGGCAAAACCTACAATGAGCAGTTCTTC. Full variable domain (remainder filled in from reference TRBV15 and TRBJ2-1): DAMVIQNPRYQVTQFGKPVTLSCSQTLNHNVMYWYQQKSSQAPKLLFHYYDKDFNNEADTPDNFQSRRPNTSFCFLDIRSPGLGDTAMYLCATSRDSRTSGKTYNEQFFGPGTRLTVL.

This clonotype was detected ten times or more. The chain links TRBV10-3 to TRBJ1-2; D call uncertain. Trimming left V 0 bases short and J 4 bases short, with 12 bases between. The CDR3 loop spans 15 amino acids. Germline CDR1 reads ENHRY; CDR2 reads SYGVKD. CDR3 bases: TGTGCCATCAGTGAGTCGGAGGTCAGCCTCTATGGCTACACCTTC. Amino acid sequence: CAISESEVSLYGYTF.

As regards this clonotype: Mismatch with germline at one junction end may stem from a read error. The chain employs TRBV6-2 or TRBV6-3 and TRBJ2-1; 14 nucleotides agree with TRBD2. The germline V gene encodes CDR1 MNHEY and CDR2 SVGEGT. The CDR3 runs to 17 residues. The CDR3 DNA is TGTGCCAGCAGTAACTCGCAAGGGACTAGCGGGAGCAATGAGCAGTTCTTC. This encodes CASSNSQGTSGSNEQFF.

The rearrangement joins TRBV12-3 or TRBV12-4 to TRBJ1-2, with 7 bases identical to TRBD1. V lost 5 bases, J lost 4 bases, and 4 bases stayed unmatched. The CDR3 has 13 residues. The CDR3 sequence is CASSQGDSYGYTF. As DNA, the CDR3 is TGTGCCAGCAGTCAGGGGGACAGCTATGGCTACACCTTC.

This clonotype has ten or more counts. This rearrangement joins TRBV7-9 to TRBJ1-1; a weak D match, TRBD1 (6 bases). V gave up 7 bases and J gave up 0 bases, with 12 bases separating them. The CDR3 covers 14 residues. The germline V gene encodes CDR1 SEHNR and CDR2 FQNEAQ (reference sequence). The CDR3 DNA is TGTGCCAGCACACCAGGGGAGATGAACACTGAAGCTTTCTTT. Translated: CASTPGEMNTEAFF.

There are a few counts of this clonotype. The V and J genes are TRBV12-3 or TRBV12-4 and TRBJ2-1; D is tentatively TRBD1 or TRBD2 (5 bases each). The V and J ends lost 3 bases and 10 bases respectively, with 13 bases between them. This CDR3 has 13 residues. CDR3 amino acids: CASSFGDPGEQFF. The CDR3 DNA reads as TGTGCCAGCAGTTTTGGGGACCCGGGGGAGCAGTTCTTC.